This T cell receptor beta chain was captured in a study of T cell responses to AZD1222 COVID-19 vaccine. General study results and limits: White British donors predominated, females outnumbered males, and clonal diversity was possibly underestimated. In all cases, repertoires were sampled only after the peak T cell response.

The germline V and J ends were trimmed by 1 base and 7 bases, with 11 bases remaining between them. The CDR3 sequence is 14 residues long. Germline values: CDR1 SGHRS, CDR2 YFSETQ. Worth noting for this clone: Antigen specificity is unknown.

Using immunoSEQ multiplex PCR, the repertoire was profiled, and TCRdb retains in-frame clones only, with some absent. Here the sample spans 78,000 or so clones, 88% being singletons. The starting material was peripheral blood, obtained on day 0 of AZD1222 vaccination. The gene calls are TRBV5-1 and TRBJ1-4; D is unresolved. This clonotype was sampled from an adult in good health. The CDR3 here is CASSLLNSGEKLFF. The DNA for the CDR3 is TGCGCCAGCAGCTTGCTGAACAGCGGTGAAAAACTGTTTTTT.